The next 8 T cell receptor beta chains were all read from a single sample in a study of cytomegalovirus exposure and HLA in healthy donors (dated by TCRdb to the late 2010s). The method behind the library was the immunoSEQ multiplex PCR assay. A mixture of 60 forward primers for TCR Vbeta segments and 13 reverse primers for TCR Jbeta segments was used in the multiplex PCR. This immuneACCESS table, as held by TCRdb, lists in-frame sequences with V and J called but not all clones. Of the missing ones, under half trace to an unresolved V gene in checked studies; the others have no known cause. Present in this sample are a few hundred thousand clones, 80% to 95% of which were seen just once. Together, the top ten hold about 1.5% of the sample. The sequenced material came from PBMCs. These receptors came from a girl aged 2-10 years in good health and CMV-seronegative.

This clone was observed a single time. The chain employs TRBV10-3 and TRBJ2-5; TRBD2 aligns across 7 bases. The V gene's germline CDR1 is ENHRY and CDR2 SYGVKD. After removal of 0 bases from V and 3 bases from J, the junction contained 1 base not matched to a gene. CDR3 length: 14 amino acids. CDR3 DNA: TGTGCCATCAGTGAGTCTCTAGCGGAAGAGACCCAGTACTTC. Its translation is CAISESLAEETQYF.

In nucleotides, the CDR3 is TGTGCCAGCAGTTTAGAGAGACAGGGACCCTACGAGCAGTACTTC. Residues: CASSLERQGPYEQYF. This chain connects TRBV27 to TRBJ2-7; TRBD1 agrees at 7 bases. The germline gives CDR1 MNHEY, CDR2 SMNVEV (reference sequence). The CDR3 sequence is 15 residues long. V lost 2 bases and J lost 2; bases outside the gene matches: 6.

The V and J genes are TRBV11-3 and TRBJ1-1; D is perhaps TRBD1 (5 bases). Trimming cost V 1 base and J 5 bases, with 14 bases left between them. The germline V gene has CDR1 SGHNT and CDR2 YENEEA. There are 15 residues in the CDR3. The CDR3 DNA is TGTGCCAGCAGCTTAGGGTCGTCGGGGGGGACTGAAGCTTTCTTT. Translation gives CASSLGSSGGTEAFF.

The CDR3, as DNA: TGTGCCAGCAGGCCTCAGGGGTACTATGGCTACACCTTC. It codes for CASRPQGYYGYTF. The chain uses TRBV5-4 and TRBJ1-2, with D possibly being TRBD1 (6 bases). The germline V gene has CDR1 SGHNT and CDR2 YYREEE (reference sequence). The CDR3 runs 13 residues. Between the trimmed V and J ends, which lost 5 bases and 3 bases, there was a span of 11 bases.

V gene TRBV6-4 combines with J gene TRBJ2-7; TRBD1 is a possible D gene (6 bases). The CDR3 length is 14 residues. Germline assignment: CDR1 MRHNA and CDR2 SNTAGT. The V gene lost 3 bases and the J gene lost 1 base, with 10 bases spanning the gap. The CDR3 bases are TGTGCCAGCAGTGAGACCGGGACATCCTACGAGCAGTACTTC. Translating gives CASSETGTSYEQYF.

This chain uses TRBV5-6 with TRBJ2-1; TRBD2 aligns across 12 bases. V lost 5 bases to trimming and J lost 4 bases; unmatched junction nucleotides: 7. CDR3 length equals 16 residues. Germline-derived CDR1 and CDR2 are SGHDT and YYEEEE. CDR3 nucleotides: TGTGCCAGCAGATCAGGACTAGCGGGGACATACAATGAGCAGTTCTTC. Translation: CASRSGLAGTYNEQFF.

The V and J genes are TRBV28 and TRBJ2-3; D perhaps matches TRBD1 (6 bases). With 9 bases removed from V and 2 bases from J, the gap between germline ends came to 21 bases. This CDR3 is built from 16 residues. CDR1 and CDR2 from the germline V gene are MDHEN and SYDVKM. The CDR3 loop reads CARSLRDNPTTDTQYF. The DNA of the CDR3 is TGTGCCAGGAGCCTTAGGGACAACCCTACCACAGATACGCAGTATTTT.

The chain has TRBV30 and TRBJ1-5; D is undetermined. Germline V gene lookup returns CDR1 GTSNPN and CDR2 SVGIG (reference sequence). The V and J ends lost 4 bases and 5 bases respectively, with 12 bases between them. CDR3 length: 13 residues. The CDR3 DNA is TGTGCCTGGAATCGGGTTACTGATCAGCCCCAGCATTTT. It specifies CAWNRVTDQPQHF. The entire variable domain, with the rest obtained from reference TRBV30 and TRBJ1-5, is as follows: SQTIHQWPATLVQPVGSPLSLECTVEGTSNPNLYWYRQAAGRGLQLLFYSVGIGQISSEVPQNLSASRPQDRQFILSSKKLLLSDSGFYLCAWNRVTDQPQHFGDGTRLSIL.